Listed below are T cell receptor beta chains from one sample, sequenced in a study of T cells after yellow fever vaccination. TCRdb analysed the 5' RACE reads with MiXCR anew, one entry per CDR3 protein. The sample comprises 600,000 to 750,000 distinct CDR3 sequences, roughly an eighth of which are singletons, and under 15% rests with the top ten. The sequenced sample was PBMCs, obtained on the day of the yellow fever booster vaccination. The receptors were sampled from a man aged 25 to 40 who received the YFV17D yellow fever vaccine. CDR3s include the opening cysteine and the closing phenylalanine or tryptophan. Fields, in order: clone size, J gene, D gene, V gene, CDR3 protein, CDR3 DNA. A D gene is named only where the DNA matches it firmly. Rows give clone size only sometimes, using once, few, many, or a class for an expanded clone.

few	TRBJ2-5	NA	TRBV7-6	CASSLQAWEETQYF	TGTGCCAGCAGCCTACAGGCCTGGGAAGAGACCCAGTACTTC
NA	TRBJ1-1	NA	TRBV3-1	CASSQVRGRTEAFF	TGTGCCAGCAGCCAAGTCCGGGGTCGGACTGAAGCTTTCTTT
NA	TRBJ2-1	NA	TRBV29-1	CSVTPDNEQFF	TGCAGCGTAACGCCAGACAATGAGCAGTTCTTC
NA	TRBJ2-5	TRBD2	TRBV5-4	CASSLEGLAGVGQETQYF	TGTGCCAGCAGCTTGGAGGGACTAGCGGGAGTGGGTCAAGAGACCCAGTACTTC
NA	TRBJ2-7	TRBD2	TRBV20-1	CSASRGSSYEPYF	TGCAGTGCTAGTCGCGGGAGCTCCTACGAGCCGTACTTC
few	TRBJ2-7	NA	TRBV12-3/TRBV12-4	CASSFVMSGTRSYEQYF	TGTGCCAGCAGTTTTGTCATGTCCGGGACGCGGTCCTACGAGCAGTACTTC
NA	TRBJ2-7	NA	TRBV7-2	CASSLARGRGDPYEQYF	TGTGCCAGCAGCTTAGCAAGAGGAAGGGGGGATCCCTACGAGCAGTACTTC
many	TRBJ2-3	NA	TRBV3-1	CASSEPGAGPSTDTQYF	TGTGCCAGCAGTGAACCGGGAGCGGGCCCGAGCACAGATACGCAGTATTTT
NA	TRBJ1-5	NA	TRBV7-8	CASSLFGGNQPQHF	TGTGCCAGCAGCTTATTTGGGGGAAATCAGCCCCAGCATTTT
NA	TRBJ2-1	NA	TRBV30	CACRTVLEQFF	TGTGCCTGTAGGACGGTTTTGGAGCAGTTCTTC
few	TRBJ2-2	TRBD2	TRBV9	CASSPREGYTGELFF	TGTGCCAGCAGCCCCCGGGAGGGGTACACCGGGGAGCTGTTTTTT
few	TRBJ1-1	NA	TRBV2	CASSELVGVNTEAFF	TGTGCCAGCAGTGAACTGGTAGGGGTGAACACTGAAGCTTTCTTT
NA	TRBJ2-1	NA	TRBV23-1	CASSVLGSSYNEQFF	TGCGCCAGCAGTGTACTAGGGAGCTCCTACAATGAGCAGTTCTTC
many	TRBJ2-1	TRBD2	TRBV6-1	CASKPGTSGSHEQFF	TGTGCCAGCAAACCAGGGACTAGCGGGAGTCATGAGCAGTTCTTC
few	TRBJ2-2	NA	TRBV6-2/TRBV6-3	CASQTPGGELFF	TGTGCCAGCCAGACCCCTGGGGGGGAGCTGTTTTTT
NA	TRBJ2-4	NA	TRBV4-3	CASSPGQTIQYF	TGCGCCAGCAGCCCAGGACAAACAATTCAGTACTTC